One sample yielded the 13 T cell receptor beta chains listed below, sequenced in a study of control samples from healthy donors and cancer patients. Clones were read by immunoSEQ multiplex PCR, and TCRdb kept only the in-frame ones, dropping some. The sample records some 160,000 clones, approximately 93% being singletons. Sequenced input: blood. All receptors derive from a woman in her 40s in good health.

The chain employs TRBV28 and TRBJ1-1, with unresolved D. This CDR3 has 15 amino acids. CDR1 is MDHEN and CDR2 is SYDVKM in the germline V gene. V was pared by 2 bases and J by 10 bases, with 20 bases between. The CDR3 here is CASSLIQAAPAPAFF. CDR3 DNA: TGTGCCAGCAGTTTAATCCAGGCAGCCCCCGCCCCAGCTTTCTTT.

This clone was counted a single time. The rearrangement links TRBV6-5 to TRBJ1-4; D call uncertain. Trimming took off 0 bases at V and 11 bases at J, with 16 bases between the two ends. The CDR3 runs 15 residues. CDR1 is MNHEY and CDR2 is SVGAGI in the germline V gene. Here the CDR3 DNA reads TGTGCCAGCAGTTACTCGAGGCAGACTCGATCGAAACTGTTTTTT. Its translation: CASSYSRQTRSKLFF.

This sequence joins TRBV3-1 (or the pseudogene TRBV3-2) and TRBJ1-2; D is unclear. The germline V gene has CDR1 LGHDT and CDR2 YNNKEL (reference sequence). Trimming left V 4 bases short and J 3 bases short, with 12 bases between. This CDR3 spans 14 amino acids. For the CDR3, the DNA is TGTGCCAGCAGCCCAGCGGGCGGCTACTATGGCTACACCTTC. Amino acid sequence: CASSPAGGYYGYTF.

The gene calls are TRBV12-3 or TRBV12-4 and TRBJ1-2; D is unclear. Deletions cut 3 bases from V and 4 bases from J, with 6 bases between. The CDR3 runs 12 residues. Written as DNA, the CDR3 is TGTGCCAGCAGTTTTCAGGTCTATGGCTACACCTTC. Its protein product is CASSFQVYGYTF.

The chain uses TRBV12-5 and TRBJ1-1; D might be TRBD1 (5 bases). CDR1 LGHNT and CDR2 FRNRAP come from the germline V gene. The CDR3 sequence is 17 residues long. V was pared by 1 base and J by 6 bases, with 21 bases between. For the CDR3, the DNA is TGTGCTAGTGGTTTGGGCCCGGGACCCGGGTTAATTGCTGAAGCTTTCTTT. Residues: CASGLGPGPGLIAEAFF.

This chain links TRBV6-5 with TRBJ1-2, with D possibly TRBD1 on 5 matching bases. The CDR3 sequence is 12 residues long. V lost 2 bases, J lost 6 bases, and 7 bases lay in between. Germline lookup yields CDR1 MNHEY and CDR2 SVGAGI. The CDR3 sequence: CASSYRGDGYTF. The CDR3, as DNA: TGTGCCAGCAGTTACAGGGGAGATGGCTACACCTTC.

The chain carries TRBV9 and TRBJ2-3; unclear D gene. Per the germline V gene, CDR1 is SGDLS and CDR2 is YYNGEE. This CDR3 has 12 residues. V lost 4 bases, J lost 5 bases, and 8 bases lay in between. This chain's CDR3 is CASSPLLDTQYF. Here the CDR3 DNA reads TGTGCCAGCAGCCCCCTTTTAGATACGCAGTATTTT.

CDR3 loop: CASSYEIIGQGNFYEQYF. The CDR3 DNA is TGTGCCAGCAGTTACGAAATTATCGGACAGGGCAACTTCTACGAGCAGTACTTC. This chain uses TRBV6-2 or TRBV6-3 with TRBJ2-7; 8 nucleotides align to TRBD1. This CDR3 comprises 18 residues. The junction had 15 bases not matched to a gene; V was cut back by 2 bases and J by 3 bases. The germline gives CDR1 MNHEY, CDR2 SVGEGT.

The chain carries TRBV6-6 and TRBJ1-3; D may be TRBD1 (5 bases). The CDR3 contains 16 residues. The V end lost 0 bases, the J end lost 2 bases, and 11 bases lay between the germline ends. Germline V lookup: CDR1 MNHNY, CDR2 SVGAGI (reference sequence). The CDR3 loop is CASSYSAGTAGNTIYF. The CDR3 DNA is TGTGCCAGCAGTTACTCGGCAGGGACGGCTGGAAACACCATATATTTT.

This clone has a single count. This rearrangement joins TRBV6-2 or TRBV6-3 to TRBJ1-5, with TRBD1 matching over 7 bases. Germline assignment: CDR1 MNHEY and CDR2 SVGEGT. V shed 5 bases and J 4 bases; nucleotides not matched to a gene: 5. CDR3 length equals 14 residues. CDR3: CASSHPGQNQPQHF. In DNA form, the CDR3 reads TGTGCCAGCAGTCACCCGGGACAGAATCAGCCCCAGCATTTT.

The V gene is TRBV19, the J gene TRBJ2-1; D may be TRBD2 (6 bases). Germline values: CDR1 LNHDA, CDR2 SQIVND (reference sequence). This CDR3 comprises 13 residues. The V and J ends lost 5 bases and 4 bases respectively, with 9 bases between them. The CDR3 here is CASSRGIYNEQFF. In DNA, the CDR3 is TGTGCCAGTAGTCGGGGGATATACAATGAGCAGTTCTTC.

This chain uses TRBV7-9 with TRBJ2-5; possibly TRBD1 for D (6 bases). Germline CDR1 is SEHNR and CDR2 is FQNEAQ (reference sequence). The CDR3 spans 15 residues. Between the trimmed V and J ends, which lost 5 bases and 4 bases, there was a span of 17 bases. The DNA of the CDR3 is TGTGCCAGCAGCGCGAAACAGGGAACTAGAGAGACCCAGTACTTC. This sequence encodes CASSAKQGTRETQYF.

The rearrangement links TRBV19 to TRBJ1-5, with D maybe TRBD1 (5 bases). The CDR3 contains 14 residues. The germline V gene has CDR1 LNHDA and CDR2 SQIVND (reference sequence). The ends were cut back, 5 bases at V and 3 bases at J, with 11 bases in the middle. CDR3 in amino acids: CASSRGGDNQPQHF. CDR3 DNA sequence: TGTGCCAGTAGTCGCGGGGGGGACAATCAGCCCCAGCATTTT.